This T cell receptor (beta chain) was obtained from a study of blood T cell repertoires in COVID-19 (dated by TCRdb to 2019 to 2021). In terms of the full investigation: The collaborator samples originated in the United States, Italy and Spain and spanned the acute and convalescent phases of COVID-19. Samples came from the ongoing ImmuneRACE study (first 160 participants) plus 1,254 subjects from 6 global collaborators. A de-identified subject ID, COVID-19 status, age in years and sex were almost always included in the sample metadata. The repertoires were released in a freely available public database meant as a resource for research on the immune response to SARS-CoV-2. The material from the prospective study consisted of cDNA or gDNA derived from T cells, B-cell-depleted T cells, or PBMCs. HLA class I and class II types, where available, came from metadata supplied by the sample provider rather than from assay-based typing. Deeply sampled blood TCRbeta repertoires from subjects exposed to, actively infected with, or recovered from COVID-19 were included in the dataset.

Summary of the overall study and its limitations: The quantity of clinical and demographic metadata differed by source and by participant and was supplied without curation.

The collaborating institutions used their own protocols to collect whole blood in K2EDTA tubes. For TCRbeta analysis, collaborators shipped samples in one of three forms: frozen whole blood, isolated PBMCs, or DNA extracted from either of those sample types. The immunoSEQ Assay, a bias-controlled multiplex PCR, was used to amplify TCRbeta CDR3 regions from genomic DNA. The published analysis was carried out like this. The number of nucleated cells in each sample was estimated by amplification of reference gene primers within the assay. To quantify the absolute abundance of each unique TCRbeta CDR3 rearrangement, sequence reads were collapsed and filtered. For each sample, productive Simpson clonality was calculated by taking the square root of Simpson's diversity index across productive rearrangements. The clones in this table, taken by TCRdb from immuneACCESS, are in-frame only. Not every clone is retained; where verified, under half of the shortfall comes from an unresolved V gene, and the cause of the rest is unknown. The V and J calls and the clone size are those of that table, but D and trimming were determined from the DNA. Within this sample are tens of thousands of clones, with 77% of them counted one time only. More than 9% of the sample is in the top ten clones.

Concerning this clone: What antigen it recognizes has not been identified. No base quality values were provided; no much bigger clone lies one nucleotide off.

This TCR was sampled from a human donor in a cohort sampled during active COVID-19. Material: peripheral blood.

The nucleotide sequence reads as follows: TGTGCCAGCAGCCAAGGGGACACCCGAAATGAAAAACTGTTTTTT. It translates as CASSQGDTRNEKLFF. The chain is assembled from TRBV3-1 (or the pseudogene TRBV3-2) and TRBJ1-4; TRBD1 is perhaps the D gene, given 6 matching bases. V gives up 1 base and J gives up 5 bases, and the segment between their germline ends measures 11 bases. The germline V gene (reference sequence) supplies CDR1 LGHDT and CDR2 YNNKEL. From the cysteine up to the phenylalanine, the CDR3 has a length of 15 residues. The entry retains the CDR3 DNA only, 45 bases that are in frame from base 1.